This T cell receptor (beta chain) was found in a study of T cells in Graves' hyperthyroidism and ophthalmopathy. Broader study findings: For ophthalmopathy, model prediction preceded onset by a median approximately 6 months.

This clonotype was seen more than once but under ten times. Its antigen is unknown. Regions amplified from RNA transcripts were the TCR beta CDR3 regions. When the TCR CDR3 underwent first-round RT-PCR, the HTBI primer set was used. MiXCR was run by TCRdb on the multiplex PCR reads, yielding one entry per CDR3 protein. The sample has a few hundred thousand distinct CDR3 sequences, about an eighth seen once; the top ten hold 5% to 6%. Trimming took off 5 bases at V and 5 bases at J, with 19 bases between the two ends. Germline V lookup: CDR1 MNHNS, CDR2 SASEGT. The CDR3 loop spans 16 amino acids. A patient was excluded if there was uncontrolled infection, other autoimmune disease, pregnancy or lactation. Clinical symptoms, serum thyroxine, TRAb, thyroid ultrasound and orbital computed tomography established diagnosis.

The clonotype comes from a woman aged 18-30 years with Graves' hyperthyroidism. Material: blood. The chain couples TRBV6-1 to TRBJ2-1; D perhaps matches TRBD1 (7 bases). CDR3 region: CASSFRGGGANNEQFF. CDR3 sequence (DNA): TGTGCCAGCAGTTTTAGAGGAGGGGGCGCGAACAATGAGCAGTTCTTC.